The present entry profiles one T cell receptor beta chain with its context. The data were obtained in a study of technical replicates of blood from several donors. TCRdb's copy holds only in-frame clones and misses some; the assay was immunoSEQ multiplex PCR. The sample has about 75,000 clones; 95% to 98% are singletons. V lost 1 base and J 5 bases, leaving 11 bases between the germline ends. The length of the CDR3 is 15 residues. Looked up from germline, CDR1 is LNHDA and CDR2 is SQIVND (reference sequence). The sequence came from a human donor in good health. The rearrangement uses TRBV19 and TRBJ2-2; D call uncertain. The sample was T cells isolated from PBMCs. CDR3 in DNA: TGTGCCAGTAGTATAGCCCTAGGATATACCGGGGAGCTGTTTTTT. Protein sequence: CASSIALGYTGELFF.